This T cell receptor beta chain was found in a study of metastatic and nonmetastatic thyroid tumors. Study overall: Repertoire comparison spanned blood and tumor or nodule tissue of malignant and benign thyroid patients. Study-level results: It was reportedly found that TCR beta diversity was significantly higher in malignant thyroid tumors than in benign nodules, a difference seen in both blood and tumor samples.

This clone is medium-sized in the sample. The target antigen is unknown. TCRdb reanalyzed the PCR reads via MiXCR. Found here are 22,000 or so clones, roughly 24% of them singletons; the top ten hold 70% to 75%. Thyroid surgery was preceded by no treatment in any patient. Germline V gives CDR1 MDHEN, CDR2 SYDVKM. V was trimmed by 2 bases and J by 1 base, leaving 15 bases between them. The CDR3 spans 16 residues. What was sequenced was blood. This chain connects TRBV28 to TRBJ2-7, with a weak D call TRBD1 (6 bases). The clonotype was recovered from a male donor with papillary thyroid cancer or a benign thyroid nodule (not recorded which). Some clones in this sample may be carry-over from other donors' samples. The CDR3 spells CASSLVARGQSYEQYF. The CDR3, as DNA: TGTGCCAGCAGTTTAGTCGCCCGTGGACAGTCCTACGAGCAGTACTTC. Looking up the rest from reference TRBV28 and TRBJ2-7 gives the full variable domain: DVKVTQSSRYLVKRTGEKVFLECVQDMDHENMFWYRQDPGLGLRLIYFSYDVKMKEKGDIPEGYSVSREKKERFSLILESASTNQTSMYLCASSLVARGQSYEQYFGPGTRLTVT.